The sequence of this TCR beta chain was determined in a study of regulatory T cells in long-lasting Graves disease. Assembly of TCR beta libraries relied on iRepertoire HTBI primers together with Arm-PCR of CDR3 regions. From the multiplex PCR reads, TCRdb called clonotypes with MiXCR, one entry per CDR3 protein. The sample has about 220,000 distinct CDR3 sequences; roughly a fifth are singletons. This clonotype has at least ten counts. Its antigen remains unknown. The sample's time point: newly diagnosed GD, antithyroid drugs for less than 3 months. The TCR library was made from RNA that had been extracted from PBMCs in TRIzol. Study-level points and caveats: TRBV28, TRBJ1-2 and TRBJ2-5 were segments that persistent disease favored.

CDR1 and CDR2 from the germline V gene are SGHRS and YFSETQ. The CDR3 spans 15 residues. Trimming stripped 7 bases from V and 5 bases from J, with 19 bases between. These data also featured in a second study, about T cells in Graves' hyperthyroidism and ophthalmopathy.

The specimen comprised peripheral blood mononuclear cells (PBMCs), sampled at new diagnosis, from a patient treated with antithyroid drugs. The sequence derives from a woman between 25 and 40 years old with Graves disease. The chain links TRBV5-1 to TRBJ2-1; D possibly corresponds to TRBD2 (5 bases). The CDR3 sequence is CASSPRGFGDNEQFF. CDR3 bases: TGCGCCAGCTCCCCCCGGGGTTTCGGGGACAATGAGCAGTTCTTC.